These 21 T cell receptor beta chains were all obtained from the same sample, sequenced in a study of T-cell memory formation after mild COVID-19. TCRdb reprocessed the 5' RACE reads with MiXCR, giving one entry per CDR3 protein. The sample has under 650,000 distinct CDR3 sequences, 15% to 20% seen once. The sample consisted of PBMCs or a T cell subset sorted from them (not recorded which). The receptors were gathered from an adult woman who had mild COVID-19 (a few samples of this study predate the infection). Cell type and time point are not known.

The chain couples TRBV7-2 to TRBJ2-6; D not resolved. The CDR3 totals 15 residues. Germline V gene lookup returns CDR1 SGHTA and CDR2 FQGNSA. The ends were cut back, 5 bases at V and 0 bases at J, with 8 bases in the middle. CDR3 sequence: CASSVRVSGANVLTF. CDR3 nucleotide sequence: TGTGCCAGCAGCGTTAGGGTCTCTGGGGCCAACGTCCTGACTTTC.

The chain links TRBV11-2 to TRBJ2-3; TRBD2 is a possible D gene (6 bases). This CDR3 is built from 18 residues. Trimming took off 4 bases at V and 4 bases at J, with 24 bases between the two ends. Germline V gene sequence: CDR1 SGHAT, CDR2 FQNNGV. As DNA, the CDR3 is TGTGCCAGCAGCTCACCTCGGGGGAGTAAGACTGGGTCAGATACGCAGTATTTT. Amino acid sequence: CASSSPRGSKTGSDTQYF.

This clonotype has more than one count but fewer than ten. This chain links TRBV7-6 with TRBJ1-3; no reliable D call. The germline CDR1 and CDR2 sequences are SGHVS and FNYEAQ. The CDR3 covers 14 residues. V was shortened by 5 bases and J by 1 base, with 9 bases between the two germline ends. The CDR3 bases are TGTGCCAGCAGCCCAGTGGGGTCTGGAAACACCATATATTTT. It codes for CASSPVGSGNTIYF.

The CDR3 DNA reads TGCAGCGTTACCCCGGGACAGGGGAACACTGAAGCTTTCTTT. Encoded protein: CSVTPGQGNTEAFF. The chain joins TRBV29-1 to TRBJ1-1, with 9 bases aligning to TRBD1. The V gene's germline CDR1 is SQVTM and CDR2 ANQGSEA. The CDR3 is 14 amino acids. Trimming cost V 5 bases and J 1 base; bases outside gene matches: 5. Supplemented by reference TRBV29-1 and TRBJ1-1, the full variable domain reads SAVISQKPSRDICQRGTSLTIQCQVDSQVTMMFWYRQQPGQSLTLIATANQGSEATYESGFVIDKFPISRPNLTFSTLTVSNMSPEDSSIYLCSVTPGQGNTEAFFGQGTRLTVV.

The chain recombines TRBV5-1 with TRBJ2-3; 15 nucleotides align to TRBD2. Per germline, CDR1 SGHRS and CDR2 YFSETQ. The length of the CDR3 is 17 residues. The junction had 9 bases not matched to a gene; V was cut back by 9 bases and J by 1 base. CDR3 sequence (DNA): TGCGCCACCTGGCCGGGACTAGCGGGAGGAGGCACAGATACGCAGTATTTT. Its translation: CATWPGLAGGGTDTQYF.

This clonotype was found a few times. The chain uses TRBV5-1 and TRBJ1-6; the match to TRBD1 covers 9 bases. The V segment lost 1 base and the J segment 9 bases; nucleotides outside the gene matches: 8. The CDR3 has 16 residues. CDR1 is SGHRS, CDR2 YFSETQ, per germline. The CDR3 region is CASSLLPGQGGSPLHF. CDR3 nucleotide sequence: TGCGCCAGCAGCTTGCTCCCGGGACAGGGAGGTTCACCCCTCCACTTT.

The chain employs TRBV20-1 and TRBJ2-3, with 13 positions matching TRBD2. CDR1 and CDR2 from the germline V gene are DFQATT and SNEGSKA (reference sequence). Trimming removed 0 bases from V and 6 bases from J; junction bases left unmatched: 6. The CDR3 has 16 amino acids. The CDR3 sequence is CSAREGLAGSEDTQYF. CDR3 in DNA: TGCAGTGCTAGAGAGGGACTAGCGGGATCGGAGGATACGCAGTATTTT.

V is TRBV4-1 and J is TRBJ2-7; TRBD1 matches 10 bases. The germline V gene encodes CDR1 MGHRA and CDR2 YSYEKL. The V segment lost 2 bases and the J segment 2 bases; nucleotides outside the gene matches: 3. This CDR3 comprises 15 residues. CDR3 protein: CASSQWDRGTYEQYF. DNA of the CDR3: TGCGCCAGCAGCCAATGGGACAGGGGAACCTACGAGCAGTACTTC.

The V gene is TRBV5-4, the J gene TRBJ2-5, with D hard to call. The germline gives CDR1 SGHNT, CDR2 YYREEE (reference sequence). The CDR3 extends over 11 amino acids. V was shortened by 3 bases and J by 5 bases, with 5 bases between the two germline ends. CDR3 sequence: CASSSHETQYF. CDR3 nucleotide sequence: TGTGCCAGCAGCTCTCACGAGACCCAGTACTTC. Based on the CDR3 plus reference TRBV5-4 and TRBJ2-5, the full variable domain is ETGVTQSPTHLIKTRGQQVTLRCSSQSGHNTVSWYQQALGQGPQFIFQYYREEENGRGNFPPRFSGLQFPNYSSELNVNALELDDSALYLCASSSHETQYFGPGTRLLVL.

This clonotype was detected a few times. The chain is built from TRBV20-1 and TRBJ1-2, with TRBD1 matching 7 bases. CDR3 length: 17 amino acids. With 0 bases clipped from V and 4 bases from J, the junction kept 14 bases outside the gene matches. The germline V gene encodes CDR1 DFQATT and CDR2 SNEGSKA (reference sequence). The CDR3 loop reads CSARDLTGTLSLYGYTF. DNA for the CDR3: TGCAGTGCTAGAGACCTGACAGGGACCCTCTCTCTCTATGGCTACACCTTC.

The chain carries TRBV4-1 and TRBJ1-5; D gene uncertain. The CDR3 contains 16 residues. V lost 0 bases to trimming and J lost 4 bases, with 13 bases between them. Germline CDR1 reads MGHRA; CDR2 reads YSYEKL. CDR3 region: CASSQDQRTGNQPQHF. CDR3 DNA sequence: TGCGCCAGCAGCCAAGATCAACGGACGGGAAATCAGCCCCAGCATTTT.

This clonotype occurred a few times. The chain has TRBV20-1 and TRBJ2-5; 7 bases map to TRBD1. The CDR3 totals 13 residues. V trimming: 5 bases; J trimming: 1 base; junction bases outside the gene matches: 4. Germline CDR1 is DFQATT and CDR2 is SNEGSKA (reference sequence). As DNA, the CDR3 is TGCAGTGCTCCCGACAGGGCCCAAGAGACCCAGTACTTC. Translation gives CSAPDRAQETQYF.

The gene calls are TRBV6-6 and TRBJ1-4; D gene ambiguous. Trimming took off 3 bases at V and 3 bases at J, with 11 bases between the two ends. The CDR3 has 15 residues. Germline V lookup: CDR1 MNHNY, CDR2 SVGAGI (reference sequence). The CDR3 loop reads CASSYRLEANEKLFF. The CDR3 bases are TGTGCCAGCAGTTATCGTTTGGAGGCTAATGAAAAACTGTTTTTT.

This clonotype was observed a few times. The gene calls are TRBV7-8 and TRBJ1-2, with 11 bases matching TRBD1. CDR1 is SGHVS and CDR2 is FQNEAQ in the germline V gene. The trim removed 7 bases at V and 6 bases at J, leaving 10 bases unmatched. The CDR3 consists of 15 residues. The CDR3 loop is CASNPTGQGVDGYTF. CDR3 DNA: TGTGCCAGCAACCCGACGGGACAGGGGGTGGATGGCTACACCTTC.

The chain has TRBV11-1 and TRBJ2-3, with TRBD1 identical over 8 bases. The CDR3 extends over 13 amino acids. The ends lost 5 bases at V and 8 bases at J; junction bases unmatched: 6. Germline lookup yields CDR1 SGHAT and CDR2 FQDESV (reference sequence). The chain's CDR3 is CASSPGQGGTQYF. DNA for the CDR3: TGTGCCAGCAGCCCAGGACAGGGCGGTACGCAGTATTTT. The full variable domain, rest sourced from reference TRBV11-1 and TRBJ2-3, is EAEVAQSPRYKITEKSQAVAFWCDPISGHATLYWYRQILGQGPELLVQFQDESVVDDSQLPKDRFSAERLKGVDSTLKIQPAELGDSAMYLCASSPGQGGTQYFGPGTRLTVL.

V usage is TRBV5-6 and J usage is TRBJ2-7, with 9 bases identical to TRBD1. The CDR3 length is 15 residues. The germline gives CDR1 SGHDT, CDR2 YYEEEE. V was clipped by 4 bases and J by 2 bases; unmatched bases: 7. The DNA for the CDR3 is TGTGCCAGCAGCAAGGGACAGGGTGAGGCCTACGAGCAGTACTTC. Encoded protein: CASSKGQGEAYEQYF.

This chain connects TRBV7-8 to TRBJ2-1; 14 bases align to TRBD2. V dropped 4 bases and J dropped 6; count of bases not matched to a gene: 14. The CDR3 extends over 19 amino acids. Germline lookup yields CDR1 SGHVS and CDR2 FQNEAQ. CDR3 coding DNA: TGTGCCAGCAGCTCTCTAACTTGGACTAGCGGGAGGATGGGCAATGAGCAGTTCTTC. This translates into CASSSLTWTSGRMGNEQFF.

V and J are TRBV5-6 and TRBJ2-3; perhaps TRBD2 as D (5 bases). Trimming removed 6 bases at V and 5 bases at J, with 10 bases between. CDR3 length: 12 residues. Germline CDR1 reads SGHDT; CDR2 reads YYEEEE. This CDR3 is CASNEGIDTQYF. CDR3 DNA sequence: TGTGCCAGCAACGAGGGAATAGATACGCAGTATTTT. The variable domain in full, completed from reference TRBV5-6 and TRBJ2-3, reads DAGVTQSPTHLIKTRGQQVTLRCSPKSGHDTVSWYQQALGQGPQFIFQYYEEEERQRGNFPDRFSGHQFPNYSSELNVNALLLGDSALYLCASNEGIDTQYFGPGTRLTVL.

This chain uses TRBV25-1 with TRBJ2-7; TRBD1 matches 8 bases. The V gene end was trimmed by 0 bases and the J gene end by 2 bases; junction bases not matched to a gene: 3. Germline loops: CDR1 MGHDK, CDR2 SYGVNS. The length of the CDR3 is 15 residues. The CDR3 DNA reads TGTGCCAGCAGTGAATATAAGGGACAGGCCTACGAGCAGTACTTC. The encoded protein is CASSEYKGQAYEQYF.

There are a few counts of this clonotype. The chain couples TRBV12-3 or TRBV12-4 to TRBJ1-5; D unclear. Trimming left V 3 bases short and J 1 base short, with 13 bases between. This CDR3 comprises 16 residues. CDR3 sequence reads: CASSLEGTISNQPQHF. In nucleotides, the CDR3 is TGTGCCAGCAGTTTGGAGGGAACGATCAGCAATCAGCCCCAGCATTTT.

The chain links TRBV2 to TRBJ2-7; D is perhaps TRBD1 (6 bases). Deletions cut 9 bases from V and 3 bases from J, with 18 bases between. CDR3 size: 14 residues. Germline-derived CDR1 and CDR2 are SNHLY and FYNNEI. CDR3 sequence reads: CASRGLQSGYEQYF. Here the CDR3 DNA reads TGTGCCAGTAGGGGGTTGCAAAGCGGCTACGAGCAGTACTTC.